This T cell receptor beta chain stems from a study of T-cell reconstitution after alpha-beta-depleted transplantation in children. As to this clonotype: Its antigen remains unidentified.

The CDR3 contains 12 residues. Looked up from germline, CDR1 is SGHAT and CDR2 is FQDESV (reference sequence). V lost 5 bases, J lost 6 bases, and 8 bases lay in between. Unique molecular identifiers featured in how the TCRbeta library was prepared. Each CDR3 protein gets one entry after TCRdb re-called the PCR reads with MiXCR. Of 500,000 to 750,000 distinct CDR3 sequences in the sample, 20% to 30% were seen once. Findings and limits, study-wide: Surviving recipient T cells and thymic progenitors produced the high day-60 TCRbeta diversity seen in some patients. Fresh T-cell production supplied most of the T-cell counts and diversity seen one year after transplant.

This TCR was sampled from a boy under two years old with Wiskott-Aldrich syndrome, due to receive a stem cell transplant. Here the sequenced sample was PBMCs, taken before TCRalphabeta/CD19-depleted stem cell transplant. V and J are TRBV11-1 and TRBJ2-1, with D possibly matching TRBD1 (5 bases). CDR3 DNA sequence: TGTGCCAGCAGCATAGACAGCAATGAGCAGTTCTTC. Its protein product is CASSIDSNEQFF. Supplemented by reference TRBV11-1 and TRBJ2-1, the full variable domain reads EAEVAQSPRYKITEKSQAVAFWCDPISGHATLYWYRQILGQGPELLVQFQDESVVDDSQLPKDRFSAERLKGVDSTLKIQPAELGDSAMYLCASSIDSNEQFFGPGTRLTVL.